Following are 15 T cell receptor beta chains from one sample sequenced in a study of T-cell memory formation after mild COVID-19. TCRdb re-derived calls from the 5' RACE reads in MiXCR, one entry per CDR3 protein. The sample carries about 5,000 distinct CDR3 sequences, 44% recorded once. The sample was PBMCs or a T cell subset sorted from them (not recorded which). Source of these receptors: an adult who had mild COVID-19 (a few samples of this study predate the infection). Cell type and time point are not known.

In its sample, this clonotype is medium-sized. The chain employs TRBV4-3 and TRBJ1-5; D is perhaps TRBD1 (5 bases). The V end was cut by 1 base, the J end by 5 bases, with 6 bases between. Per germline, CDR1 LGHNA and CDR2 YSLEER. This CDR3 is built from 13 residues. CDR3 amino acids: CASSQGQHQPQHF. The CDR3 DNA is TGCGCCAGCAGCCAAGGACAGCATCAGCCCCAGCATTTT.

CDR3 DNA: TGTGCCAGCAGTTACTATGGAGATACGCAGTATTTT. Its protein product is CASSYYGDTQYF. This chain links TRBV6-5 with TRBJ2-3, with D uncertain. The V gene's germline CDR1 is MNHEY and CDR2 SVGAGI. CDR3 size: 12 residues. Trimming pared 1 base from V and 5 bases from J, leaving 4 bases between.

The V gene is TRBV20-1, the J gene TRBJ1-2; D is undetermined. In germline, CDR1 is DFQATT, CDR2 SNEGSKA (reference sequence). The ends were cut back, 5 bases at V and 8 bases at J, with 18 bases in the middle. The CDR3 has 13 residues. The CDR3 DNA sequence: TGCAGTGCTGCCGGACTTGTAATAGGGGGCTACACCTTC. This gives the protein CSAAGLVIGGYTF.

Relative to its sample, this clonotype is medium-sized. The J gene is TRBJ2-2, the V gene TRBV25-1; unclear D gene. The CDR3 extends over 13 amino acids. Germline V gives CDR1 MGHDK, CDR2 SYGVNS. With 3 bases removed from V and 3 bases from J, the gap between germline ends came to 5 bases. CDR3 nucleotides: TGTGCCAGCAGTGACTTCGACACCGGGGAGCTGTTTTTT. It codes for CASSDFDTGELFF.

This clonotype is deemed medium-sized. V usage is TRBV10-3 and J usage is TRBJ2-2, with unresolved D. Germline V gene lookup returns CDR1 ENHRY and CDR2 SYGVKD. This CDR3 spans 11 amino acids. V lost 7 bases to trimming and J lost 7 bases, with 7 bases between them. Written as DNA, the CDR3 is TGTGCCATCACCACGAACGGGGAGCTGTTTTTT. This gives the protein CAITTNGELFF.

This clonotype turned up a few times. V and J are TRBV20-1 and TRBJ2-5; D remains ambiguous. Germline-derived CDR1 and CDR2 are DFQATT and SNEGSKA (reference sequence). The CDR3 runs 15 residues. V lost 0 bases, J lost 3 bases, and 14 bases lay in between. The CDR3 reads CSARDLRQAEETQYF. The CDR3 bases are TGCAGTGCTAGAGATCTGAGGCAGGCCGAAGAGACCCAGTACTTC.

This sequence joins TRBV20-1 and TRBJ1-5; 7 bases map to TRBD1. Germline V gene data show CDR1 as DFQATT and CDR2 as SNEGSKA (reference sequence). Trimming at V came to 3 bases and at J to 6 bases, leaving 5 bases not matched to a gene. The CDR3 runs to 13 residues. The CDR3 DNA sequence: TGCAGTGCTAGGGCCAGGGGGGTTCAGCCCCAGCATTTT. This translates into CSARARGVQPQHF.

This clonotype is termed medium-sized (0.01 to 0.1%). This sequence joins TRBV5-6 and TRBJ1-5; tentatively, D is TRBD1 (6 bases). This CDR3 region has 13 residues. The germline CDR1 and CDR2 sequences are SGHDT and YYEEEE. The V and J ends lost 4 bases and 6 bases respectively, with 11 bases between them. CDR3 sequence reads: CASSTDRPQPQHF. In DNA form, the CDR3 reads TGTGCCAGCAGCACCGACAGGCCTCAGCCCCAGCATTTT.

In this sample, this clonotype turned up a few times. The CDR3: CASSLVGGNDNEQFF. The CDR3 DNA reads as TGTGCCAGCAGCTTAGTTGGCGGAAACGACAATGAGCAGTTCTTC. This chain links TRBV7-2 with TRBJ2-1, with D hard to call. The CDR3 runs to 15 residues. From germline, CDR1 is SGHTA and CDR2 FQGNSA. V lost 1 base to trimming and J lost 5 bases, with 12 bases between them.

The rearrangement uses TRBV28 and TRBJ1-1, with a tentative D call TRBD1 (5 bases). The ends were cut back, 1 base at V and 8 bases at J, with 11 bases in the middle. This CDR3 is built from 13 residues. Germline lookup yields CDR1 MDHEN and CDR2 SYDVKM. The CDR3: CASSLSRGGEAFF. The CDR3 DNA sequence: TGTGCCAGCAGTTTATCCCGCGGGGGGGAAGCTTTCTTT.

Within the sample, this clonotype is medium-sized (0.01 to 0.1%). The V gene is TRBV4-3, the J gene TRBJ2-7; perhaps TRBD2 as D (6 bases). Looked up from germline, CDR1 is LGHNA and CDR2 is YSLEER. This CDR3 is built from 15 residues. Trimming shortened V by 0 bases and J by 3 bases, and 12 bases separated the two germline ends. The CDR3 reads CASSQEEETSYEQYV. CDR3 DNA: TGCGCCAGCAGCCAAGAAGAGGAGACTAGCTACGAGCAGTACGTC.

This clonotype is labeled as medium-sized. The V gene is TRBV7-9, the J gene TRBJ1-5; D might be TRBD1 (5 bases). V lost 5 bases and J lost 4, with 18 bases in between. CDR1 and CDR2 (germline): SEHNR, FQNEAQ (reference sequence). CDR3 size: 16 residues. The CDR3 DNA follows: TGTGCCAGCAGCCCCAGGGACGCTCGAGGGAATCAGCCCCAGCATTTT. Its protein is CASSPRDARGNQPQHF.

The rearrangement links TRBV12-3 or TRBV12-4 to TRBJ2-7; 7 bases are shared with TRBD2. Trimming at V came to 5 bases and at J to 1 base, leaving 2 bases not matched to a gene. The CDR3 spans 13 residues. The CDR3 sequence is CASSTSVSYEQYV. The CDR3 DNA reads TGTGCCAGCAGTACTAGCGTTTCCTACGAGCAGTACGTC.

The chain is built from TRBV28 and TRBJ2-7; either TRBD1 or TRBD2 may supply D (5 bases each). Trimming removed 6 bases at V and 5 bases at J, with 11 bases between. The CDR3 totals 12 residues. Germline V gives CDR1 MDHEN, CDR2 SYDVKM. The CDR3 coding sequence is TGTGCCAGCAGCGAGGGGATCAACGAGCAGTACTTC. Its protein is CASSEGINEQYF.

This clonotype is medium-sized by share. This sequence joins TRBV12-3 or TRBV12-4 and TRBJ2-7; 8 bases line up with TRBD2. The CDR3 has 17 amino acids. J gave up 0 bases and V 2 bases, and 9 bases lay outside the gene matches. The CDR3 is CASSLMPIAGISYEQYF. The CDR3 nucleotides read TGTGCCAGCAGTTTAATGCCCATAGCGGGGATCTCCTACGAGCAGTACTTC.